The 24 T cell receptor beta chains below all came from one sample that was sequenced in a study of identical twins. One entry per CDR3 protein results from TCRdb running MiXCR on the 5' RACE reads. The repertoire holds 500,000 or so distinct CDR3 sequences, with around 14% as singletons. This same sample was also part of a study on yellow fever vaccine responses in identical twins.

Sequencing input: CD4+ T cells sorted from blood. These receptor sequences come from a young woman in good health.

This clonotype was recorded a few times. The chain links TRBV2 to TRBJ2-5, with D perhaps matching TRBD1 (5 bases). V gave up 5 bases and J gave up 1 base, with 14 bases separating them. Germline-derived CDR1 and CDR2 are SNHLY and FYNNEI. The CDR3 length is 15 residues. CDR3 nucleotide sequence: TGTGCCAGCAGTCGTCCGACAGCGAGCCAAGAGACCCAGTACTTC. Translation: CASSRPTASQETQYF.

The V call is TRBV28, the J call TRBJ2-5; D is unclear. Germline CDR1 and CDR2: MDHEN and SYDVKM. The CDR3 consists of 12 residues. Deletions cut 5 bases from V and 0 bases from J, with 4 bases between. The CDR3 DNA reads as TGTGCCAGCAGTGGGTACCAAGAGACCCAGTACTTC. Its protein product is CASSGYQETQYF.

This clonotype was seen only a few times. The DNA of the CDR3 is TGTGCCAGCAGCTTACTCGGAAGGGGGAGCTCCTACAATGAGCAGTTCTTC. It specifies CASSLLGRGSSYNEQFF. V usage is TRBV7-3 and J usage is TRBJ2-1, with D perhaps matching TRBD1 (6 bases). The CDR3 spans 17 residues. Germline values: CDR1 SGHTA, CDR2 FQGTGA. Trimming took off 2 bases at V and 0 bases at J, with 14 bases between the two ends.

This chain links TRBV11-2 with TRBJ2-7; D is possibly TRBD1 (6 bases). This CDR3 has 19 residues. Germline CDR1 reads SGHAT; CDR2 reads FQNNGV. V lost 8 bases, J lost 2 bases, and 31 bases lay in between. The chain's CDR3 is CASQPRYRVSALRPYEQYF. CDR3 bases: TGTGCCAGCCAACCTAGATACAGGGTTTCAGCCCTGCGGCCCTACGAGCAGTACTTC.

This clonotype was seen more than once but under ten times. V and J are TRBV3-1 and TRBJ2-2; 11 bases are shared with TRBD2. The V gene end was trimmed by 3 bases and the J gene end by 5 bases; junction bases not matched to a gene: 2. Germline CDR1 is LGHDT and CDR2 is YNNKEL (reference sequence). The CDR3 is made up of 15 amino acids. CDR3: CASSHSGRGTGELFF. CDR3 sequence (DNA): TGTGCCAGCAGCCATAGCGGGAGGGGGACCGGGGAGCTGTTTTTT.

This clonotype occurred a few times. Germline is not matched at one junction end, which may reflect a read error. The gene calls are TRBV28 and TRBJ1-1; no firm D call. Germline V gives CDR1 MDHEN, CDR2 SYDVKM. This CDR3 is built from 12 residues. The CDR3 DNA reads as TGTGCCACCAGTTTTCGGGACACTGAAGCTTTCTTT. It translates to CATSFRDTEAFF.

About this clonotype itself: An end of the junction differs from the germline gene, which may be a read error. J is TRBJ2-2 and V is TRBV11-2; 9 bases are a match to TRBD1. Germline CDR1 and CDR2: SGHAT and FQNNGV. The CDR3 runs to 20 residues. The CDR3 region is CASSPFLGTGGLPNTGGLFF. In DNA, the CDR3 is TGTGCCAGCAGCCCGTTCCTGGGCACAGGGGGCCTACCGAACACCGGGGGGCTGTTTTTT.

V is TRBV6-1 and J is TRBJ2-2; a possible D gene is TRBD2 (6 bases). V shed 5 bases and J shed 1 base, with 20 bases lying between them. Germline V gene data show CDR1 as MNHNS and CDR2 as SASEGT. The length of the CDR3 is 18 residues. The CDR3 sequence is CASSPSRTTPLNTGELFF. The CDR3 DNA is TGTGCCAGCAGTCCATCGCGGACTACTCCCCTGAACACCGGGGAGCTGTTTTTT.

This clonotype was found a few times. V is TRBV19 and J is TRBJ1-4; 7 nucleotides line up with TRBD1. This CDR3 comprises 14 residues. J gave up 4 bases and V 6 bases, and 5 bases lay outside the gene matches. Germline V CDR1 and CDR2: LNHDA, SQIVND (reference sequence). The CDR3 loop is CASSHRGFNEKLFF. In DNA form, the CDR3 reads TGTGCCAGTAGCCACAGGGGCTTTAATGAAAAACTGTTTTTT. The variable domain in full, with the rest retrieved from reference TRBV19 and TRBJ1-4, is DGGITQSPKYLFRKEGQNVTLSCEQNLNHDAMYWYRQDPGQGLRLIYYSQIVNDFQKGDIAEGYSVSREKKESFPLTVTSAQKNPTAFYLCASSHRGFNEKLFFGSGTQLSVL.

This clonotype was observed a few times. The V and J genes are TRBV6-2 or TRBV6-3 and TRBJ2-2; D gene unclear. This CDR3 comprises 13 residues. Trimming pared 1 base from V and 5 bases from J, leaving 5 bases between. CDR1 and CDR2 from the germline V gene are MNHEY and SVGEGT. CDR3 sequence (DNA): TGTGCCAGCAGTTACTATGCAACCGGGGAGCTGTTTTTT. Encoded protein: CASSYYATGELFF.

The chain has TRBV5-1 and TRBJ2-1, with 10 positions matching TRBD2. V shed 3 bases, J shed 0 bases, and the junction held 3 bases outside the gene matches. CDR1 and CDR2 from the germline V gene are SGHRS and YFSETQ. This CDR3 contains 16 residues. The CDR3 protein is CASSYSGRPSYNEQFF. DNA for the CDR3: TGCGCCAGCAGCTATAGCGGGAGGCCCTCCTACAATGAGCAGTTCTTC.

A few counts support this clonotype. V and J are TRBV10-3 and TRBJ2-4, with D possibly being TRBD1 (6 bases). The CDR3 length is 15 residues. V dropped 10 bases and J dropped 0 bases, with 16 bases sitting between them. Per the germline V gene, CDR1 is ENHRY and CDR2 is SYGVKD. The DNA of the CDR3 is TGTGCCACCCAACCGGACAGACTAGCCAAAAACATTCAGTACTTC. It specifies CATQPDRLAKNIQYF.

This clonotype was counted only a few times. The chain couples TRBV15 to TRBJ2-7; D possibly matches TRBD1 or TRBD2 (7 bases each). The V and J ends lost 9 bases and 1 base respectively, with 13 bases between them. CDR3 length: 13 amino acids. The germline V gene has CDR1 LNHNV and CDR2 YYDKDF (reference sequence). CDR3 DNA: TGTGCCACGCGACAGGGAGGGTCCTACGAGCAGTACTTC. This encodes CATRQGGSYEQYF.

This CDR3 is CATSGQGGQETQYF. In DNA form, the CDR3 reads TGTGCCACCAGTGGGCAGGGAGGCCAAGAGACCCAGTACTTC. The V call is TRBV24-1, the J call TRBJ2-5; D perhaps matches TRBD2 (6 bases). CDR3 length: 14 residues. V lost 5 bases, J lost 1 base, and 10 bases lay in between. Germline V CDR1 and CDR2: KGHDR, SFDVKD.

This clonotype showed up just a few times. The chain recombines TRBV6-4 with TRBJ2-5; D may be TRBD2 (6 bases). The germline V gene has CDR1 MRHNA and CDR2 SNTAGT. The CDR3 runs 19 residues. V dropped 0 bases and J dropped 1 base, with 21 bases sitting between them. The CDR3 region is CASSDSYSGRRKPQETQYF. DNA of the CDR3: TGTGCCAGCAGTGACTCGTATAGCGGACGAAGGAAACCCCAAGAGACCCAGTACTTC.

This clonotype was recorded many times. This chain connects TRBV20-1 to TRBJ2-1; 12 bases are a match to TRBD2. CDR1 is DFQATT and CDR2 is SNEGSKA in the germline V gene (reference sequence). V gave up 3 bases and J gave up 8 bases; unmatched junction bases: 8. This CDR3 spans 15 amino acids. This CDR3 reads CSASRLAGGLDEQFF. CDR3 nucleotides: TGCAGTGCTAGTCGGCTAGCGGGGGGGCTGGATGAGCAGTTCTTC.

The table lists this clonotype with a few counts. The chain joins TRBV27 to TRBJ2-5; 10 bases are a match to TRBD2. After removal of 5 bases from V and 5 bases from J, the junction contained 5 bases not matched to a gene. Germline lookup yields CDR1 MNHEY and CDR2 SMNVEV (reference sequence). This CDR3 contains 14 residues. The CDR3 DNA follows: TGTGCCAGCAGTCCGGTGACTAGCGGGGAGACCCAGTACTTC. Protein sequence: CASSPVTSGETQYF.

The rearrangement links TRBV9 to TRBJ2-3; possible D gene TRBD1, 5 bases. Trimming removed 3 bases from V and 1 base from J, with 12 bases in between. Germline loops: CDR1 SGDLS, CDR2 YYNGEE. CDR3 size: 15 residues. CDR3 in DNA: TGTGCCAGCAGCGCCCAGGGTAGAGGCACAGATACGCAGTATTTT. It yields the protein CASSAQGRGTDTQYF.

This clonotype was seen at least ten times. This sequence joins TRBV5-1 and TRBJ2-1; either TRBD1 or TRBD2 may supply D (6 bases each). The CDR3 runs 14 residues. Germline lookup yields CDR1 SGHRS and CDR2 YFSETQ. The V and J ends lost 6 bases and 4 bases respectively, with 14 bases between them. CDR3 loop: CASTSGAVYNEQFF. The CDR3, as DNA: TGCGCCAGCACGTCGGGGGCCGTGTACAATGAGCAGTTCTTC.

The rearrangement links TRBV7-9 to TRBJ2-5, with D possibly being TRBD2 (6 bases). The CDR3 consists of 14 residues. CDR1 SEHNR and CDR2 FQNEAQ come from the germline V gene (reference sequence). Between the trimmed V and J ends, which lost 2 bases and 13 bases, there was a span of 20 bases. The CDR3 coding sequence is TGTGCCAGCAGCTTAAGGGCGGACGGGGGACCCCTGTACTTC. The encoded protein is CASSLRADGGPLYF.

The genes are TRBV9 and TRBJ2-1; D is perhaps TRBD2 (7 bases). This CDR3 has 15 amino acids. CDR1 SGDLS and CDR2 YYNGEE come from the germline V gene. V was trimmed by 5 bases and J by 8 bases, leaving 20 bases between them. The CDR3, as DNA: TGTGCCAGCAGTGATGTGGGGGGGGGCAACGATGAGCAGTTCTTC. Its translation: CASSDVGGGNDEQFF.

The sample holds a few counts of this clonotype. The J gene is TRBJ2-7, the V gene TRBV10-3; 8 nucleotides align to TRBD1. With 4 bases clipped from V and 2 bases from J, the junction kept 4 bases outside the gene matches. This CDR3 has 14 residues. Germline-derived CDR1 and CDR2 are ENHRY and SYGVKD. CDR3 DNA sequence: TGTGCCATCAGTGGGACAGGGTTTACCTACGAGCAGTACTTC. Its protein product is CAISGTGFTYEQYF.

There are a few counts of this clonotype. The chain joins TRBV11-2 to TRBJ2-5; D may be TRBD1 (5 bases). Trimming pared 3 bases from V and 2 bases from J, leaving 10 bases between. The CDR3 runs 14 residues. Germline CDR1 reads SGHAT; CDR2 reads FQNNGV. CDR3 amino acids: CASSFRTQQETQYF. The CDR3 coding sequence is TGTGCCAGCAGCTTCCGGACACAACAAGAGACCCAGTACTTC.

This clonotype was observed a handful of times. This chain connects TRBV7-9 to TRBJ2-3; 8 bases fit TRBD1. Looked up from germline, CDR1 is SEHNR and CDR2 is FQNEAQ (reference sequence). The trim removed 2 bases at V and 1 base at J, leaving 2 bases unmatched. The CDR3 has 15 residues. CDR3 nucleotides: TGTGCCAGCAGCTTAACGACAGGGGGCACAGATACGCAGTATTTT. The encoded protein is CASSLTTGGTDTQYF.